This entry lists 5 T cell receptor beta chains sequenced from one sample in a study of T cells in localized non-small cell lung cancer. Profiled with immunoSEQ multiplex PCR; TCRdb holds only in-frame clones, not every one. The sample records fewer than 95,000 clones, roughly 90% being singletons. Source: PBMCs, taken before any cancer treatment. These receptor sequences come from a woman aged 40 to 75 with stage II squamous cell lung carcinoma.

CDR3 residues: CASSYSGDRGIRGYTF. The CDR3 nucleotides are TGTGCCAGCAGTTACTCGGGGGACAGGGGGATTAGAGGCTACACCTTC. The genes are TRBV6-5 and TRBJ1-2; TRBD1 aligns across 11 bases. This CDR3 is 16 amino acids long. The V segment lost 0 bases and the J segment 8 bases; nucleotides outside the gene matches: 8. From germline, CDR1 is MNHEY and CDR2 SVGAGI.

The chain has TRBV27 and TRBJ1-4; D is possibly TRBD1 (5 bases). This CDR3 region has 15 residues. CDR1 MNHEY and CDR2 SMNVEV come from the germline V gene (reference sequence). Trimming took 2 bases from V and 7 from J, leaving 14 bases between them. The CDR3 region has the DNA TGTGCCAGCAGTTTACGGGCAGGGCGAACTGAAAAACTGTTTTTT. Its protein is CASSLRAGRTEKLFF.

The chain couples TRBV5-1 to TRBJ2-1, with TRBD2 as a possible D gene (5 bases). The V gene's germline CDR1 is SGHRS and CDR2 YFSETQ. The V end was cut by 0 bases, the J end by 2 bases, with 9 bases between. The CDR3 has 15 amino acids. The CDR3 region has the DNA TGCGCCAGCAGCTTGGAAAGCGGAGCCTACAATGAGCAGTTCTTC. It yields the protein CASSLESGAYNEQFF.

The chain employs TRBV7-9 and TRBJ1-2; D is perhaps TRBD1 (6 bases). Trimming cost V 1 base and J 6 bases, with 9 bases left between them. The CDR3 is 13 residues long. Per germline, CDR1 SEHNR and CDR2 FQNEAQ (reference sequence). The CDR3: CASSLEGVDGYTF. DNA for the CDR3: TGTGCCAGCAGCTTAGAGGGGGTAGATGGCTACACCTTC.

For this clone: The junction differs from germline at one of its ends, possibly a read error. This chain links TRBV28 with TRBJ2-7; D is ambiguous. The length of the CDR3 is 15 residues. In germline, CDR1 is MDHEN, CDR2 SYDVKM. The CDR3 DNA reads TGTGCCAGCACTTTAGGCCTACCATCCTCCTACGAGCAGTACTTC. It translates to CASTLGLPSSYEQYF.